What follows are 5 T cell receptor beta chains derived from one specimen sequenced in a study of blood T cell repertoires in COVID-19. The repertoire was sequenced with immunoSEQ multiplex PCR; TCRdb's copy has only in-frame clones and lacks some. Of 200,000 or so clones listed, 75% to 85% are singletons. The sample comprised peripheral blood. Receptor source: a man aged 40-55 years who had recovered from COVID-19.

In its sample, this clone was seen a few times. The chain has TRBV19 and TRBJ2-5, with D perhaps matching TRBD2 (5 bases). Germline loops: CDR1 LNHDA, CDR2 SQIVND (reference sequence). CDR3 length: 12 residues. The ends were cut back, 0 bases at V and 7 bases at J, with 6 bases in the middle. DNA for the CDR3: TGTGCCAGTAGTATAGAACGGGGGACCCAGTACTTC. Translation: CASSIERGTQYF.

This sequence joins TRBV7-2 and TRBJ2-3, with D unresolved. This CDR3 region has 17 residues. Germline CDR1 is SGHTA and CDR2 is FQGNSA. V was pared by 5 bases and J by 0 bases, with 18 bases between. CDR3 nucleotides: TGTGCCAGCAGCCATCCCCCCGAGGAAACTAGCACAGATACGCAGTATTTT. Protein: CASSHPPEETSTDTQYF.

CDR3 residues: CASSEVGPVGGLFF. The DNA for the CDR3 is TGCGCCAGCAGTGAGGTGGGCCCGGTTGGTGGGCTGTTTTTT. The gene calls are TRBV10-2 and TRBJ2-2; D unresolved. V was trimmed by 2 bases and J by 13 bases, leaving 17 bases between them. Germline V CDR1 and CDR2: WSHSY, SAAADI. CDR3 length: 14 residues.

The chain is built from TRBV13 and TRBJ1-3; perhaps TRBD1 as D (5 bases). V was cut by 3 bases and J by 0 bases, with 9 bases left in between. This CDR3 is 15 amino acids long. The germline V gene encodes CDR1 PRHDT and CDR2 FYEKMQ (reference sequence). CDR3 amino acids: CASSFDSLSGNTIYF. The DNA for the CDR3 is TGTGCCAGCAGCTTTGACAGTCTCTCTGGAAACACCATATATTTT.

This chain uses TRBV2 with TRBJ1-2; 7 bases align to TRBD1. V shed 8 bases, J shed 3 bases, and the junction held 3 bases outside the gene matches. Per the germline V gene, CDR1 is SNHLY and CDR2 is FYNNEI. The CDR3 consists of 12 residues. CDR3 amino acids: CASGQAYYGYTF. For the CDR3, the DNA is TGTGCCAGCGGACAGGCCTACTATGGCTACACCTTC.